The 21 T cell receptor beta chains below all came from one sample that was sequenced in a study of response to subunit inactivated influenza vaccine. Via MiXCR, TCRdb re-called the RT-PCR reads, giving one row per CDR3 protein. The sample contains about 180,000 distinct CDR3 sequences, roughly 8.7% of which appear only once. Material: non-naive T cells sorted from PBMCs, obtained on the day of vaccination. Receptors originate from a man between 50 and 59 years old who received an inactivated influenza vaccine.

The chain joins TRBV5-1 to TRBJ2-7, with a weak D call TRBD1 (6 bases). Per germline, CDR1 SGHRS and CDR2 YFSETQ. There are 16 residues in the CDR3. V was clipped by 7 bases and J by 3 bases, with 23 bases between them. CDR3 sequence reads: CASSLQGSGGVYEQYF. CDR3 in DNA: TGCGCCAGCTCTCTACAGGGCAGCGGTGGGGTCTACGAGCAGTACTTC.

This clonotype was detected only a few times. This chain links TRBV28 with TRBJ2-2; no firm D call. The germline V gene encodes CDR1 MDHEN and CDR2 SYDVKM. V lost 6 bases and J lost 9, with 11 bases in between. This CDR3 is 12 amino acids long. The DNA for the CDR3 is TGTGCCAGCAGCCGCATTGTCCGGGAGCTGTTTTTT. Its protein is CASSRIVRELFF.

J is TRBJ2-6 and V is TRBV6-5; TRBD2 is a possible D gene (5 bases). Germline V lookup: CDR1 MNHEY, CDR2 SVGAGI. This CDR3 has 16 residues. Trimming left V 0 bases short and J 4 bases short, with 10 bases between. The CDR3 protein is CASSYSGAVGANVLTF. CDR3 sequence (DNA): TGTGCCAGCAGTTACTCGGGAGCTGTAGGGGCCAACGTCCTGACTTTC.

The V and J genes are TRBV11-2 and TRBJ2-6; 12 bases are a match to TRBD2. V was pared by 5 bases and J by 0 bases, with 8 bases of the junction left unmatched. Looked up from germline, CDR1 is SGHAT and CDR2 is FQNNGV. This CDR3 has 19 amino acids. The chain's CDR3 is CASSPPSGRALSGANVLTF. The CDR3 DNA is TGTGCCAGCAGCCCTCCTAGCGGGAGGGCCCTCTCTGGGGCCAACGTCCTGACTTTC.

This clonotype was picked up a small number of times. The genes are TRBV18 and TRBJ2-3; no reliable D call. Trimming left V 3 bases short and J 2 bases short, with 3 bases between. CDR1 is KGHSH and CDR2 is LQKENI in the germline V gene. The CDR3 extends over 12 amino acids. CDR3 protein: CASSPYTDTQYF. The CDR3 nucleotides are TGTGCCAGCTCACCGTACACAGATACGCAGTATTTT. Drawing the rest from reference TRBV18 and TRBJ2-3, the complete variable domain is NAGVMQNPRHLVRRRGQEARLRCSPMKGHSHVYWYRQLPEEGLKFMVYLQKENIIDESGMPKERFSAEFPKEGPSILRIQQVVRGDSAAYFCASSPYTDTQYFGPGTRLTVL.

The table lists this clonotype with a few counts. This sequence joins TRBV19 and TRBJ1-2, with unresolved D. From germline, CDR1 is LNHDA and CDR2 SQIVND (reference sequence). The ends were cut back, 2 bases at V and 7 bases at J, with 11 bases in the middle. The CDR3 runs to 13 residues. DNA of the CDR3: TGTGCCAGTAGTATACAGGAGGTTGGTGGCTACACCTTC. The encoded protein is CASSIQEVGGYTF.

This clonotype was observed at least ten times. The chain is built from TRBV3-1 and TRBJ2-7; D gene uncertain. Germline CDR1 is LGHDT and CDR2 is YNNKEL (reference sequence). The germline V and J ends were trimmed by 1 base and 7 bases, with 8 bases remaining between them. The CDR3 contains 12 residues. The CDR3, as DNA: TGTGCCAGCAGCCAAGGCGGCAGGGAGCAGTACTTC. It yields the protein CASSQGGREQYF.

The rearrangement uses TRBV19 and TRBJ2-2; 7 bases line up with TRBD1. Germline V CDR1 and CDR2: LNHDA, SQIVND (reference sequence). After removal of 6 bases from V and 3 bases from J, the junction contained 7 bases not matched to a gene. The CDR3 is 15 residues long. The DNA for the CDR3 is TGTGCCAGTAGAAAGCAGGGGGAATACACCGGGGAGCTGTTTTTT. Protein sequence: CASRKQGEYTGELFF.

The DNA of the CDR3 is TGTGCCAGCATTCACGGGACTAGCGGGAGGGCCCAAGCCTACAATGAGCAGTTCTTC. Protein product: CASIHGTSGRAQAYNEQFF. The chain combines TRBV2 with TRBJ2-1, with TRBD2 matching 16 bases. The CDR3 length is 19 residues. The germline gives CDR1 SNHLY, CDR2 FYNNEI. V gave up 7 bases and J gave up 2 bases; unmatched junction bases: 11.

This clonotype was recorded many times. The chain carries TRBV12-3 or TRBV12-4 and TRBJ2-2, with 7 bases identical to TRBD1. V was pared by 1 base and J by 3 bases, with 5 bases of the junction left unmatched. The CDR3 covers 16 residues. For the CDR3, the DNA is TGTGCCAGCAGTTTAGACAGGGGTGTGGACACCGGGGAGCTGTTTTTT. Translation gives CASSLDRGVDTGELFF.

V usage is TRBV7-9 and J usage is TRBJ2-1, with D perhaps TRBD2 (6 bases). V was pared by 5 bases and J by 6 bases, with 20 bases between. CDR1 SEHNR and CDR2 FQNEAQ come from the germline V gene (reference sequence). This CDR3 contains 16 residues. The CDR3 nucleotides are TGTGCCAGCAGCCTACAAGCGGGTTTAATTGCCAATGAGCAGTTCTTC. Translated: CASSLQAGLIANEQFF.

This clonotype was counted ten times or more. The chain uses TRBV6-1 and TRBJ2-5; tentatively, D is TRBD2 (5 bases). The ends were cut back, 11 bases at V and 1 base at J, with 14 bases in the middle. The CDR3 length is 13 residues. Germline-derived CDR1 and CDR2 are MNHNS and SASEGT. The CDR3 is CAARRTLQETQYF. The CDR3 DNA reads as TGTGCCGCCCGGCGGACTCTCCAAGAGACCCAGTACTTC.

The rearrangement joins TRBV6-1 to TRBJ2-7; maybe TRBD2 (5 bases). The CDR3 runs 15 residues. V lost 2 bases and J lost 3, with 14 bases in between. Germline assignment: CDR1 MNHNS and CDR2 SASEGT. The CDR3 loop is CASSERHLGVYEQYF. The CDR3 coding sequence is TGTGCCAGCAGTGAAAGGCACTTGGGAGTCTACGAGCAGTACTTC.

This clonotype has at least ten counts. The V and J genes are TRBV20-1 and TRBJ1-2; 8 bases fit TRBD1. Germline loops: CDR1 DFQATT, CDR2 SNEGSKA (reference sequence). The CDR3 extends over 13 amino acids. V was pared by 2 bases and J by 7 bases, with 6 bases of the junction left unmatched. CDR3 sequence (DNA): TGCAGTGCTAGAACGGACAGGGCGGCTGGCTACACCTTC. Translated: CSARTDRAAGYTF.

Many counts were recorded for this clonotype. The chain links TRBV7-2 to TRBJ1-4; no definite D call. Germline V gene data show CDR1 as SGHTA and CDR2 as FQGNSA. V was clipped by 3 bases and J by 7 bases, with 18 bases between them. This CDR3 region has 16 residues. CDR3 region: CASSFGRTLSGEKLFF. The CDR3 bases are TGTGCCAGCAGCTTCGGACGCACTTTATCCGGTGAAAAACTGTTTTTT.

The chain uses TRBV7-2 and TRBJ2-1; 7 bases map to TRBD2. CDR1 is SGHTA, CDR2 FQGNSA, per germline. V was clipped by 0 bases and J by 7 bases; unmatched bases: 9. The length of the CDR3 is 16 residues. The DNA of the CDR3 is TGTGCCAGCAGCTTAGCGTTCGAGCGGGGACGGAATGAGCAGTTCTTC. Its translation: CASSLAFERGRNEQFF.

This clonotype has only a few counts. The rearrangement uses TRBV7-2 and TRBJ2-4; D may correspond to TRBD1 or TRBD2 (5 bases each). The V end lost 5 bases, the J end lost 8 bases, and 16 bases lay between the germline ends. The CDR3 extends over 14 amino acids. Germline CDR1 is SGHTA and CDR2 is FQGNSA. The CDR3 is CASSTQGGGDIQYF. The CDR3 DNA reads TGTGCCAGCAGCACTCAGGGTGGAGGAGACATTCAGTACTTC. The full variable domain, rest sourced from reference TRBV7-2 and TRBJ2-4, is GAGVSQSPSNKVTEKGKDVELRCDPISGHTALYWYRQSLGQGLEFLIYFQGNSAPDKSGLPSDRFSAERTGGSVSTLTIQRTQQEDSAVYLCASSTQGGGDIQYFGAGTRLSVL.

This clonotype was counted ten times or more. This chain connects TRBV10-3 to TRBJ2-5; a weak D match, TRBD2 (6 bases). The germline V gene has CDR1 ENHRY and CDR2 SYGVKD. Trimming stripped 6 bases from V and 5 bases from J, with 13 bases between. The CDR3 is 13 residues long. The CDR3 spells CAISLTRGETQYF. DNA of the CDR3: TGTGCCATCAGCCTGACTAGAGGCGAGACCCAGTACTTC.

This clonotype was seen repeatedly, ten times or more. The rearrangement uses TRBV4-1 and TRBJ2-3; the match to TRBD2 covers 8 bases. The V gene's germline CDR1 is MGHRA and CDR2 YSYEKL. CDR3 size: 15 residues. Trimming cost V 4 bases and J 4 bases; bases outside gene matches: 7. In DNA, the CDR3 is TGCGCCAGCAGCCTTAGCGGGGTGGAGGCAGATACGCAGTATTTT. This gives the protein CASSLSGVEADTQYF.

V is TRBV11-2 and J is TRBJ1-1; D not resolved. V shed 1 base and J shed 4 bases, with 7 bases lying between them. Germline V gene sequence: CDR1 SGHAT, CDR2 FQNNGV. The CDR3 loop spans 13 amino acids. CDR3 nucleotide sequence: TGTGCCAGCAGCTTAGGGTTTACCACTGAAGCTTTCTTT. It translates to CASSLGFTTEAFF. Filled out from reference TRBV11-2 and TRBJ1-1, the complete variable domain reads EAGVAQSPRYKIIEKRQSVAFWCNPISGHATLYWYQQILGQGPKLLIQFQNNGVVDDSQLPKDRFSAERLKGVDSTLKIQPAKLEDSAVYLCASSLGFTTEAFFGQGTRLTVV.

This clonotype was detected many times. V gene TRBV11-2 combines with J gene TRBJ2-3, with 7 nucleotides matching TRBD1. Trimming took 5 bases from V and 6 from J; bases not matched to a gene: 8. In germline, CDR1 is SGHAT, CDR2 FQNNGV. CDR3 size: 14 residues. The CDR3 region has the DNA TGTGCCAGCAGCCCAGACAGGGTTGGCGATACGCAGTATTTT. Its protein product is CASSPDRVGDTQYF.